Shown below are 22 T cell receptor beta chains from a single sample sequenced in a study of beta chain features in type 1 diabetes. cDNA synthesis used the whole RNA isolate, giving expressed TCRB sequences. This table comes from immunoSEQ multiplex PCR, and its TCRdb copy is limited to in-frame clones, with some not included. The sample has about 250,000 clones; 13% to 15% are singletons. The material sequenced was naive CD4+ T cells from blood. These receptor sequences come from a woman between 40 and 55 years old in good health.

V is TRBV27 and J is TRBJ1-2, with D possibly being TRBD1 (5 bases). Germline CDR1 and CDR2: MNHEY and SMNVEV (reference sequence). The CDR3 consists of 14 residues. Trimming took off 4 bases at V and 3 bases at J, with 12 bases between the two ends. The CDR3 sequence is CASSSGGTDYGYTF. For the CDR3, the DNA is TGTGCCAGCAGTTCCGGAGGGACGGACTATGGCTACACCTTC.

CDR3 protein: CASSPNGDSNQPQHF. The CDR3 nucleotides read TGTGCCAGCAGCCCGAATGGAGATAGCAATCAGCCCCAGCATTTT. V gene TRBV5-4 combines with J gene TRBJ1-5; D remains unclear. The length of the CDR3 is 15 residues. V was shortened by 4 bases and J by 0 bases, with 11 bases between the two germline ends. Germline loops: CDR1 SGHNT, CDR2 YYREEE (reference sequence).

This clone appeared a few times. The V call is TRBV19, the J call TRBJ1-1; 8 nucleotides align to TRBD1. The CDR3 covers 14 residues. V lost 4 bases and J lost 1; bases outside the gene matches: 2. Germline CDR1 LNHDA, CDR2 SQIVND (reference sequence). For the CDR3, the DNA is TGTGCCAGTAGTAGACAGGGGCGGAACACTGAAGCTTTCTTT. Translated, it gives CASSRQGRNTEAFF. Full variable domain (outside the CDR3, taken from reference TRBV19 and TRBJ1-1): DGGITQSPKYLFRKEGQNVTLSCEQNLNHDAMYWYRQDPGQGLRLIYYSQIVNDFQKGDIAEGYSVSREKKESFPLTVTSAQKNPTAFYLCASSRQGRNTEAFFGQGTRLTVV.

In its sample, this clone was seen a few times. This chain joins TRBV10-3 and TRBJ2-3, with D perhaps matching TRBD2 (6 bases). This CDR3 has 15 amino acids. Between the trimmed V and J ends, which lost 0 bases and 1 base, there was a span of 8 bases. Per germline, CDR1 ENHRY and CDR2 SYGVKD. CDR3 nucleotide sequence: TGTGCCATCAGTGAGTCCGAGCGGGGCACAGATACGCAGTATTTT. It specifies CAISESERGTDTQYF.

The gene calls are TRBV4-2 and TRBJ2-5, with D possibly matching TRBD2 (6 bases). Germline CDR1 reads LGHNA; CDR2 reads YNFKEQ. V lost 0 bases and J 1 base, leaving 21 bases between the germline ends. This CDR3 comprises 19 residues. The CDR3 region has the DNA TGTGCCAGCAGCCAAGATCTAGCCGGGGGATTGGGGTCCCAAGAGACCCAGTACTTC. It translates to CASSQDLAGGLGSQETQYF.

The chain's CDR3 is CASTGTGSNEQFF. CDR3 DNA: TGCGCCAGCACCGGAACAGGGAGCAATGAGCAGTTCTTC. The gene calls are TRBV10-2 and TRBJ2-1; possible D gene TRBD1, 6 bases. CDR1 and CDR2 (germline): WSHSY, SAAADI. The CDR3 runs 13 residues. V dropped 7 bases and J dropped 6 bases, with 13 bases sitting between them.

This clone was counted ten times or more. The chain uses TRBV29-1 and TRBJ2-4, with TRBD2 matching over 8 bases. From germline, CDR1 is SQVTM and CDR2 ANQGSEA. Losses at the gene ends were 7 bases for V and 7 bases for J; bases not matched to a gene: 9. The CDR3 runs to 13 residues. DNA for the CDR3: TGCAGCGCCGGGACGGGGGGGATCAACATTCAGTACTTC. This encodes CSAGTGGINIQYF.

The rearrangement uses TRBV6-6 and TRBJ2-4, with D perhaps matching TRBD2 (5 bases). Trimming removed 2 bases from V and 4 bases from J, with 9 bases in between. The CDR3 spans 14 residues. Germline CDR1 is MNHNY and CDR2 is SVGAGI (reference sequence). CDR3 sequence: CASSYGRGKNIQYF. The DNA for the CDR3 is TGTGCCAGCAGTTACGGCCGGGGTAAAAACATTCAGTACTTC.

The chain recombines TRBV7-2 with TRBJ1-6; unclear D gene. Trimming stripped 4 bases from V and 6 bases from J, with 10 bases between. Germline assignment: CDR1 SGHTA and CDR2 FQGNSA. The CDR3 is 14 amino acids. CDR3 protein: CASSSDGINSPLHF. DNA for the CDR3: TGTGCCAGCAGCTCCGACGGGATTAATTCACCCCTCCACTTT.

This clone was seen a few times. The V and J genes are TRBV9 and TRBJ2-5, with a possible D match to TRBD2 (6 bases). V lost 0 bases to trimming and J lost 7 bases, with 10 bases between them. Germline V gives CDR1 SGDLS, CDR2 YYNGEE. The CDR3 covers 13 residues. CDR3 DNA: TGTGCCAGCAGCGTAGCTCCCGGGGGGACCCAGTACTTC. It is translated as CASSVAPGGTQYF.

The J gene is TRBJ1-5, the V gene TRBV15; D gene unclear. Germline values: CDR1 LNHNV, CDR2 YYDKDF (reference sequence). The V end was cut by 1 base, the J end by 2 bases, with 6 bases between. This CDR3 is built from 14 residues. CDR3 DNA: TGTGCCACCAGCAGAGCCCAGGGCAATCAGCCCCAGCATTTT. This gives the protein CATSRAQGNQPQHF.

This sequence joins TRBV5-6 and TRBJ2-7; D is possibly TRBD1 (6 bases). Germline CDR1 SGHDT, CDR2 YYEEEE. CDR3 size: 14 residues. The V end lost 0 bases, the J end lost 7 bases, and 14 bases lay between the germline ends. The CDR3 region is CASSLGSRGTEQYF. The CDR3, as DNA: TGTGCCAGCAGCTTGGGTTCCAGGGGAACAGAGCAGTACTTC.

The table lists this clone with a few counts. The rearrangement uses TRBV19 and TRBJ2-3; 7 nucleotides agree with TRBD1. Unmatched junction bases numbered 3, after V lost 4 bases and J lost 2 bases. From germline, CDR1 is LNHDA and CDR2 SQIVND (reference sequence). The length of the CDR3 is 14 residues. The CDR3 DNA follows: TGTGCCAGTAGTACCGGGACAGACACAGATACGCAGTATTTT. Protein sequence: CASSTGTDTDTQYF.

This clone turned up a few times. The chain uses TRBV6-1 and TRBJ2-5; D unclear. The germline gives CDR1 MNHNS, CDR2 SASEGT. Trimming left V 8 bases short and J 7 bases short, with 11 bases between. The CDR3 contains 11 residues. The CDR3: CASPNLWTQYF. DNA of the CDR3: TGTGCCAGCCCGAATCTATGGACCCAGTACTTC.

This chain joins TRBV7-2 and TRBJ1-5; no reliable D call. Trimming removed 5 bases from V and 3 bases from J, with 14 bases in between. CDR3 length: 15 amino acids. Germline CDR1 SGHTA, CDR2 FQGNSA. CDR3 sequence reads: CASSKDPSNNQPQHF. DNA for the CDR3: TGTGCCAGCAGCAAGGACCCTAGCAACAATCAGCCCCAGCATTTT.

Only a few counts were recorded for this clone. The chain links TRBV29-1 to TRBJ2-7; 11 bases fit TRBD1. V was clipped by 6 bases and J by 4 bases; unmatched bases: 8. This CDR3 has 14 residues. Germline-derived CDR1 and CDR2 are SQVTM and ANQGSEA. The CDR3 here is CSVTGTGGWYEQYF. CDR3 DNA sequence: TGCAGCGTGACCGGGACAGGGGGGTGGTACGAGCAGTACTTC.

The chain is built from TRBV6-6 and TRBJ2-5; possible D gene TRBD2, 6 bases. The CDR3 is made up of 14 amino acids. Looked up from germline, CDR1 is MNHNY and CDR2 is SVGAGI (reference sequence). V shed 6 bases and J shed 1 base, with 12 bases lying between them. CDR3 protein: CASSPRGTQETQYF. CDR3 bases: TGTGCCAGCAGCCCCCGGGGGACCCAAGAGACCCAGTACTTC.

The gene calls are TRBV7-9 and TRBJ1-1; 8 nucleotides match TRBD1. Germline CDR1 is SEHNR and CDR2 is FQNEAQ (reference sequence). V lost 2 bases, J lost 1 base, and 3 bases stayed unmatched. The CDR3 spans 15 residues. The CDR3 here is CASSLPGGQNTEAFF. The CDR3 DNA reads TGTGCCAGCAGCTTACCAGGGGGCCAGAACACTGAAGCTTTCTTT.

This clone has a handful of counts. V is TRBV5-4 and J is TRBJ2-7, with TRBD1 matching 10 bases. J lost 3 bases, V lost 4 bases, and 4 bases had no gene match. Germline CDR1 SGHNT, CDR2 YYREEE (reference sequence). The length of the CDR3 is 14 residues. CDR3 sequence: CASSPRDRGYEQYF. The CDR3 nucleotides read TGTGCCAGCAGCCCCCGGGACAGGGGCTACGAGCAGTACTTC. Together with reference TRBV5-4 and TRBJ2-7, the CDR3 gives the full variable domain: ETGVTQSPTHLIKTRGQQVTLRCSSQSGHNTVSWYQQALGQGPQFIFQYYREEENGRGNFPPRFSGLQFPNYSSELNVNALELDDSALYLCASSPRDRGYEQYFGPGTRLTVT.

This clone was observed a few times. CDR3 region: CAISVTVMNTEAFF. The CDR3 region has the DNA TGTGCCATCAGTGTTACAGTTATGAACACTGAAGCTTTCTTT. The chain recombines TRBV10-3 with TRBJ1-1; D gene unclear. The germline V and J ends were trimmed by 4 bases and 0 bases, with 9 bases remaining between them. CDR1 and CDR2 from the germline V gene are ENHRY and SYGVKD. This CDR3 region has 14 residues.

The chain carries TRBV5-1 and TRBJ2-3; 13 nucleotides align to TRBD2. The CDR3 totals 13 residues. The germline gives CDR1 SGHRS, CDR2 YFSETQ. Unmatched junction bases numbered 1, after V lost 6 bases and J lost 6 bases. CDR3 sequence reads: CASTTSGRDTQYF. The CDR3 nucleotides read TGCGCCAGCACGACTAGCGGGAGGGATACGCAGTATTTT.

Only a few counts were recorded for this clone. This chain joins TRBV5-1 and TRBJ2-6; 9 bases fit TRBD1. The CDR3 runs 19 residues. Germline V gene sequence: CDR1 SGHRS, CDR2 YFSETQ. V lost 3 bases, J lost 0 bases, and 10 bases stayed unmatched. Here the CDR3 DNA reads TGCGCCAGCAGCTACTCAGGACAGGGGATGGGCTCTGGGGCCAACGTCCTGACTTTC. Translating gives CASSYSGQGMGSGANVLTF. Combining the CDR3 with reference TRBV5-1 and TRBJ2-6 gives the whole variable domain KAGVTQTPRYLIKTRGQQVTLSCSPISGHRSVSWYQQTPGQGLQFLFEYFSETQRNKGNFPGRFSGRQFSNSRSEMNVSTLELGDSALYLCASSYSGQGMGSGANVLTFGAGSRLTVL.